These 30 T cell receptor beta chains were all obtained from the same sample, sequenced in a study of T-cell memory formation after mild COVID-19. A single record per CDR3 protein comes from TCRdb applying MiXCR to the 5' RACE reads. This sample carries around 300,000 distinct CDR3 sequences, roughly an eighth of them seen once, and the ten largest clones take around a fifth. The specimen sequenced was PBMCs or a T cell subset sorted from them (not recorded which). The receptor set was obtained from a man between 18 and 29 years old who had mild COVID-19 (a few samples of this study predate the infection). Cell type and time point are not known.

The J gene is TRBJ2-2, the V gene TRBV6-5; no clear D gene. V shed 5 bases and J shed 6 bases, with 13 bases lying between them. Germline V CDR1 and CDR2: MNHEY, SVGAGI. The CDR3 covers 14 residues. The CDR3 nucleotides read TGTGCCAGCAGTCCCCTCCAGTCACCCGGGGAGCTGTTTTTT. Translated: CASSPLQSPGELFF.

The chain combines TRBV18 with TRBJ2-7, with TRBD1 matching over 9 bases. Germline CDR1 is KGHSH and CDR2 is LQKENI. The CDR3 is 14 residues long. The trim removed 6 bases at V and 3 bases at J, leaving 6 bases unmatched. The DNA for the CDR3 is TGTGCCAGCTCCCCCCGGGACAGGGACTACGAGCAGTACTTC. This sequence encodes CASSPRDRDYEQYF.

This clonotype showed up just a few times. This chain links TRBV20-1 with TRBJ1-5; D uncertain. CDR1 is DFQATT, CDR2 SNEGSKA, per germline (reference sequence). Trimming cost V 4 bases and J 5 bases, with 9 bases left between them. The CDR3 covers 12 residues. CDR3 residues: CSAIGNHQPQHF. CDR3 nucleotide sequence: TGCAGTGCTATCGGGAATCATCAGCCCCAGCATTTT.

The chain combines TRBV2 with TRBJ1-2; D might be TRBD1 (5 bases). V dropped 8 bases and J dropped 4 bases, with 11 bases sitting between them. The CDR3 has 12 amino acids. CDR1 SNHLY and CDR2 FYNNEI come from the germline V gene. CDR3 loop: CASCREGYGYTF. The DNA of the CDR3 is TGTGCCAGCTGCAGGGAGGGCTATGGCTACACCTTC.

This chain uses TRBV7-9 with TRBJ2-1; D is perhaps TRBD1 (5 bases). The CDR3 is 13 residues long. The ends were cut back, 5 bases at V and 3 bases at J, with 8 bases in the middle. Germline lookup yields CDR1 SEHNR and CDR2 FQNEAQ (reference sequence). CDR3 loop: CASSGRVYNEQFF. CDR3 in DNA: TGTGCCAGCAGCGGCAGGGTCTACAATGAGCAGTTCTTC.

This clonotype was observed a handful of times. The chain uses TRBV12-3 or TRBV12-4 and TRBJ1-1, with D hard to call. The CDR3 has 13 residues. The V gene lost 6 bases and the J gene lost 11 bases, with 19 bases spanning the gap. CDR3 coding DNA: TGTGCCAGCAGATACGACGGTGTAACCTGGGCTTTCTTT. Encoded protein: CASRYDGVTWAFF.

The V gene is TRBV10-3, the J gene TRBJ1-6; 7 nucleotides align to TRBD1. The CDR3 consists of 16 residues. Germline loops: CDR1 ENHRY, CDR2 SYGVKD. J lost 7 bases, V lost 3 bases, and 9 bases had no gene match. CDR3 DNA sequence: TGTGCCATCAGTGATGGAGGGGGCCCCCTCAATTCACCCCTCCACTTT. Amino acids: CAISDGGGPLNSPLHF.

This clonotype has a single count. V gene TRBV18 combines with J gene TRBJ2-3; the D is unclear. Germline CDR1 and CDR2: KGHSH and LQKENI. CDR3 length: 14 residues. V was clipped by 6 bases and J by 1 base, with 11 bases between them. Here the CDR3 reads CASSYGQRTDTQYF. CDR3 sequence (DNA): TGTGCCAGCTCGTACGGTCAGCGCACAGATACGCAGTATTTT.

The chain carries TRBV7-3 and TRBJ1-2, with D perhaps TRBD1 (6 bases). Per the germline V gene, CDR1 is SGHTA and CDR2 is FQGTGA. The V and J ends lost 1 base and 3 bases respectively, with 12 bases between them. CDR3 size: 15 residues. This chain's CDR3 is CASSLIGGSDYGYTF. The CDR3 DNA follows: TGTGCCAGCAGCTTAATCGGGGGCTCAGACTATGGCTACACCTTC. Filled out from reference TRBV7-3 and TRBJ1-2, the complete variable domain reads GAGVSQTPSNKVTEKGKYVELRCDPISGHTALYWYRQSLGQGPEFLIYFQGTGAADDSGLPNDRFFAVRPEGSVSTLKIQRTERGDSAVYLCASSLIGGSDYGYTFGSGTRLTVV.

The chain links TRBV27 to TRBJ2-2, with D hard to call. The CDR3 has 13 amino acids. Trimming took off 2 bases at V and 7 bases at J, with 8 bases between the two ends. The V gene's germline CDR1 is MNHEY and CDR2 SMNVEV (reference sequence). This CDR3 reads CASSLGFGGELFF. The CDR3 DNA reads as TGTGCCAGCAGTTTAGGTTTTGGCGGGGAGCTGTTTTTT.

This clonotype turned up a few times. The V gene is TRBV18, the J gene TRBJ1-1, with a tentative D call TRBD1 (6 bases). V lost 6 bases and J 2 bases, leaving 19 bases between the germline ends. Germline values: CDR1 KGHSH, CDR2 LQKENI. There are 16 residues in the CDR3. This CDR3 reads CASSPNDGGRNTEAFF. In DNA, the CDR3 is TGTGCCAGCTCGCCTAACGATGGGGGCAGAAACACTGAAGCTTTCTTT.

In its sample, this clonotype was seen once. The V and J genes are TRBV20-1 and TRBJ1-2; perhaps TRBD1 as D (5 bases). Germline V CDR1 and CDR2: DFQATT, SNEGSKA (reference sequence). This CDR3 contains 13 residues. V lost 0 bases to trimming and J lost 4 bases, with 9 bases between them. The CDR3 here is CSARDRGSYGYTF. The CDR3, as DNA: TGCAGTGCTAGAGATCGGGGGAGCTATGGCTACACCTTC.

The V and J genes are TRBV7-2 and TRBJ2-5, with D possibly TRBD2 on 5 matching bases. The CDR3 sequence is 13 residues long. Per germline, CDR1 SGHTA and CDR2 FQGNSA. The ends were cut back, 5 bases at V and 9 bases at J, with 16 bases in the middle. The CDR3 DNA is TGTGCCAGCAGCCGCGGACTGTGGATGGCCCAGTACTTC. As protein: CASSRGLWMAQYF.

This clonotype was observed a few times. The chain links TRBV6-6 to TRBJ1-5, with TRBD1 identical over 10 bases. The CDR3 has 16 amino acids. Trimming cost V 2 bases and J 2 bases; bases outside gene matches: 3. Germline assignment: CDR1 MNHNY and CDR2 SVGAGI (reference sequence). The CDR3 here is CASSYGTGDGNQPQHF. DNA of the CDR3: TGTGCCAGCAGTTACGGGACAGGGGACGGCAATCAGCCCCAGCATTTT.

V gene TRBV7-2 combines with J gene TRBJ1-6; unclear D gene. This CDR3 is built from 13 residues. CDR1 is SGHTA, CDR2 FQGNSA, per germline. Trimming took off 1 base at V and 6 bases at J, with 4 bases between the two ends. The CDR3 loop reads CASSLDGNSPLHF. The CDR3 nucleotides read TGTGCCAGCAGCTTAGACGGTAATTCACCCCTCCACTTT.

This clonotype was seen ten or more times. The chain recombines TRBV20-1 with TRBJ1-4; 11 nucleotides agree with TRBD1. The ends lost 5 bases at V and 6 bases at J; junction bases unmatched: 2. CDR3 size: 13 residues. Germline V gene sequence: CDR1 DFQATT, CDR2 SNEGSKA (reference sequence). CDR3 coding DNA: TGCAGTGCTTCGGACAGGGGGCATGAAAAACTGTTTTTT. This encodes CSASDRGHEKLFF.

The rearrangement joins TRBV6-2 or TRBV6-3 to TRBJ2-3; 13 bases align to TRBD2. Germline values: CDR1 MNHEY, CDR2 SVGEGT. V shed 5 bases and J 3 bases; nucleotides not matched to a gene: 5. The CDR3 sequence is 16 residues long. The CDR3 here is CASSPTTSGGTDTQYF. CDR3 in DNA: TGTGCCAGCAGTCCTACGACTAGCGGGGGGACAGATACGCAGTATTTT.

The sample holds many counts of this clonotype. The gene calls are TRBV4-2 and TRBJ2-3; 13 bases line up with TRBD2. The CDR3 totals 20 residues. Losses at the gene ends were 1 base for V and 1 base for J; bases not matched to a gene: 11. Germline V gene data show CDR1 as LGHNA and CDR2 as YNFKEQ. In nucleotides, the CDR3 is TGTGCCAGCAGCCAAGGAGGACTAGCGGGGGACTATTGGGGCACAGATACGCAGTATTTT. Encoded protein: CASSQGGLAGDYWGTDTQYF.

This clonotype was seen a handful of times. The chain employs TRBV2 and TRBJ2-5, with TRBD1 matching over 8 bases. The V gene end was trimmed by 5 bases and the J gene end by 5 bases; junction bases not matched to a gene: 4. The CDR3 loop spans 13 amino acids. CDR1 is SNHLY, CDR2 FYNNEI, per germline. As DNA, the CDR3 is TGTGCCAGCAGTAGGACAGGGCCGGAGACCCAGTACTTC. Translation gives CASSRTGPETQYF.

The chain uses TRBV7-9 and TRBJ2-5; 7 nucleotides match TRBD2. Germline V gene sequence: CDR1 SEHNR, CDR2 FQNEAQ (reference sequence). CDR3 size: 15 residues. Trimming took 5 bases from V and 3 from J; bases not matched to a gene: 9. The CDR3 loop is CASSTFGTTEETQYF. CDR3 DNA sequence: TGTGCCAGCAGCACGTTCGGGACTACAGAAGAGACCCAGTACTTC.

This clonotype was seen a few times. This rearrangement joins TRBV20-1 to TRBJ1-4; no clear D. CDR1 is DFQATT, CDR2 SNEGSKA, per germline (reference sequence). The V gene lost 7 bases and the J gene lost 8 bases, with 17 bases spanning the gap. The CDR3 is 13 residues long. DNA of the CDR3: TGCAGTGGCGAATTCCTACGTGAGGAAAAACTGTTTTTT. Amino acids: CSGEFLREEKLFF.

The chain uses TRBV6-2 or TRBV6-3 and TRBJ2-1; D is perhaps TRBD1 (5 bases). Trimming took off 3 bases at V and 6 bases at J, with 9 bases between the two ends. CDR3 size: 13 residues. Germline V gene lookup returns CDR1 MNHEY and CDR2 SVGEGT. The DNA for the CDR3 is TGTGCCAGCAGTTATTACAGGATCAATGAGCAGTTCTTC. Encoded protein: CASSYYRINEQFF.

There are a few counts of this clonotype. The chain is built from TRBV7-3 and TRBJ2-3; D remains ambiguous. Germline-derived CDR1 and CDR2 are SGHTA and FQGTGA. V gave up 0 bases and J gave up 4 bases, with 5 bases separating them. The CDR3 spans 13 residues. CDR3 region: CASSLTASDTQYF. DNA for the CDR3: TGTGCCAGCAGCTTAACGGCGTCAGATACGCAGTATTTT.

The V call is TRBV7-8, the J call TRBJ2-6; no clear D. V dropped 1 base and J dropped 0 bases, with 19 bases sitting between them. Per germline, CDR1 SGHVS and CDR2 FQNEAQ. The CDR3 is 20 amino acids. The CDR3 bases are TGTGCCAGCAGCTTAGTAGGCCGCAGGATTTTCGACTCTGGGGCCAACGTCCTGACTTTC. This translates into CASSLVGRRIFDSGANVLTF.

The chain joins TRBV4-1 to TRBJ2-5; D is unclear. With 1 base removed from V and 1 base from J, the gap between germline ends came to 10 bases. The CDR3 sequence is 15 residues long. Germline assignment: CDR1 MGHRA and CDR2 YSYEKL. This CDR3 is CASSQGESIQETQYF. DNA for the CDR3: TGCGCCAGCAGCCAAGGGGAATCCATCCAAGAGACCCAGTACTTC.

This clonotype turned up a few times. The chain uses TRBV2 and TRBJ2-1; TRBD2 is a possible D gene (6 bases). Germline assignment: CDR1 SNHLY and CDR2 FYNNEI. The germline V and J ends were trimmed by 5 bases and 0 bases, with 17 bases remaining between them. The CDR3 has 17 residues. CDR3 loop: CASSPRDPGSSYNEQFF. The DNA of the CDR3 is TGTGCCAGCAGTCCGCGGGACCCCGGGAGCTCCTACAATGAGCAGTTCTTC. The whole variable domain, filled in from reference TRBV2 and TRBJ2-1, reads EPEVTQTPSHQVTQMGQEVILRCVPISNHLYFYWYRQILGQKVEFLVSFYNNEISEKSEIFDDQFSVERPDGSNFTLKIRSTKLEDSAMYFCASSPRDPGSSYNEQFFGPGTRLTVL.

There are many counts of this clonotype. The chain has TRBV7-2 and TRBJ1-5, with a tentative D call TRBD1 (6 bases). CDR1 is SGHTA and CDR2 is FQGNSA in the germline V gene. Deletions cut 3 bases from V and 5 bases from J, with 8 bases between. CDR3 length equals 13 residues. The DNA of the CDR3 is TGTGCCAGCAGCTTGACAGGCGATCAGCCCCAGCATTTT. Protein sequence: CASSLTGDQPQHF.

This clonotype has just a few counts. V is TRBV7-9 and J is TRBJ2-1; TRBD1 matches 7 bases. CDR1 and CDR2 from the germline V gene are SEHNR and FQNEAQ (reference sequence). V lost 3 bases and J lost 6; bases outside the gene matches: 8. There are 15 residues in the CDR3. CDR3 bases: TGTGCCAGCAGCTTTGGCACAGGGGTCTTCAATGAGCAGTTCTTC. Protein product: CASSFGTGVFNEQFF. Using reference TRBV7-9 and TRBJ2-1 for the parts outside the CDR3, the full variable domain is DTGVSQNPRHKITKRGQNVTFRCDPISEHNRLYWYRQTLGQGPEFLTYFQNEAQLEKSRLLSDRFSAERPKGSFSTLEIQRTEQGDSAMYLCASSFGTGVFNEQFFGPGTRLTVL.

This sequence joins TRBV7-8 and TRBJ2-3; D uncertain. Trimming pared 5 bases from V and 10 bases from J, leaving 10 bases between. The CDR3 extends over 11 amino acids. The V gene's germline CDR1 is SGHVS and CDR2 FQNEAQ. The CDR3 coding sequence is TGTGCCAGCAGCCTCCATGTCCCGCAGTATTTT. This gives the protein CASSLHVPQYF. The variable domain in full, with the rest retrieved from reference TRBV7-8 and TRBJ2-3, is GAGVSQSPRYKVAKRGQDVALRCDPISGHVSLFWYQQALGQGPEFLTYFQNEAQLDKSGLPSDRFFAERPEGSVSTLKIQRTQQEDSAVYLCASSLHVPQYFGPGTRLTVL.

V usage is TRBV12-3 or TRBV12-4 and J usage is TRBJ1-2; D uncertain. V lost 3 bases to trimming and J lost 5 bases, with 13 bases between them. This CDR3 is 14 amino acids long. CDR3 DNA: TGTGCCAGCAGTTTTGGGCAGCCCTTATATGGCTACACCTTC. Its protein product is CASSFGQPLYGYTF.